The clone carrying this T cell receptor (beta chain) was counted only a few times. The antigen remains undetermined. As to time point: patch test 2, 6 weeks after DPC sensitization. Treatment given: therapeutic diphenylcyclopropenone sensitization with weekly scalp DPC. Per the original data handling: There were a median of roughly 100,000 TCRs per sample, with a range from about 23,224 to 690,600. TCRdb recomputed calls from the RACE reads with MiXCR, one row per CDR3 protein. These V and J calls rely on TCRdb rather than the paper's analysis. The table records about 140,000 distinct CDR3 sequences, 10% to 15% of them present only once. The data were obtained in a study of human T cells and chemical hapten exposure. Study summary: The study sensitized with 2% DPC on a roughly 2 cm by roughly 2 cm patch of upper inner arm skin. Patients were mainly female, each with alopecia areata, totalis or universalis.

Overall study results and limits: Given that the donors had alopecia, their immune response may differ from that seen in healthy people.

Material: whole blood, obtained in connection with sensitization to the hapten diphenylcyclopropenone (DPC). This receptor was taken from a woman aged 45 to 65 with alopecia areata. Some clones in this sample may be carry-over from other donors' samples.

The chain's CDR3 is CAISGSGQETQYF. The CDR3 DNA follows: TGTGCCATCAGTGGATCCGGGCAAGAGACCCAGTACTTC. The V call is TRBV10-3, the J call TRBJ2-5; D remains ambiguous. The CDR3 is 13 amino acids. Germline CDR1 reads ENHRY; CDR2 reads SYGVKD. The V end was cut by 4 bases, the J end by 2 bases, with 8 bases between.